These 29 T cell receptor beta chains came from one sample sequenced in a study of blood T cell repertoires in COVID-19. The method was immunoSEQ multiplex PCR; TCRdb's version includes in-frame clones alone and lacks a portion of them. The sample contains about 100,000 clones, more than 90% of which appear only once. Sequenced: peripheral blood. These receptors all stem from a man aged 70 or older with acute or convalescent COVID-19.

The chain has TRBV13 and TRBJ2-5, with 15 nucleotides matching TRBD2. The V gene's germline CDR1 is PRHDT and CDR2 FYEKMQ (reference sequence). V trimming: 4 bases; J trimming: 1 base; junction bases outside the gene matches: 4. The CDR3 is made up of 17 amino acids. The CDR3 loop reads CASSSGLAGGGQETQYF. The DNA for the CDR3 is TGTGCCAGCAGCTCGGGACTAGCGGGGGGCGGCCAAGAGACCCAGTACTTC. Using reference TRBV13 and TRBJ2-5 for the parts outside the CDR3, the full variable domain is AAGVIQSPRHLIKEKRETATLKCYPIPRHDTVYWYQQGPGQDPQFLISFYEKMQSDKGSIPDRFSAQQFSDYHSELNMSSLELGDSALYFCASSSGLAGGGQETQYFGPGTRLLVL.

The chain combines TRBV5-1 with TRBJ2-7, with 7 bases lining up with TRBD1. Looked up from germline, CDR1 is SGHRS and CDR2 is YFSETQ. CDR3 length equals 14 residues. V shed 3 bases and J 3 bases; nucleotides not matched to a gene: 6. In DNA, the CDR3 is TGCGCCAGCAGCTCTGGACAGGCGATCTACGAGCAGTACTTC. Its protein product is CASSSGQAIYEQYF.

The rearrangement links TRBV4-1 to TRBJ2-7; 9 nucleotides match TRBD1. V was pared by 4 bases and J by 3 bases, with 7 bases of the junction left unmatched. CDR1 is MGHRA and CDR2 is YSYEKL in the germline V gene. The CDR3 has 15 residues. The CDR3 is CASSLTGTGIYEQYF. The CDR3 region has the DNA TGCGCCAGCAGCCTCACCGGGACAGGGATCTACGAGCAGTACTTC.

This chain uses TRBV5-1 with TRBJ2-3, with D uncertain. The V and J ends lost 4 bases and 2 bases respectively, with 5 bases between them. CDR3 length: 12 amino acids. Germline V gene lookup returns CDR1 SGHRS and CDR2 YFSETQ. The chain's CDR3 is CASSLYTDTQYF. Here the CDR3 DNA reads TGCGCCAGCAGCCTCTACACAGATACGCAGTATTTT.

The chain uses TRBV11-3 and TRBJ2-1, with 10 bases matching TRBD2. The CDR3 runs 16 residues. V gave up 1 base and J gave up 9 bases; unmatched junction bases: 9. Per the germline V gene, CDR1 is SGHNT and CDR2 is YENEEA. The CDR3 is CASSLGSSGGAPEQFF. The CDR3 DNA reads TGTGCCAGCAGCTTAGGATCGAGCGGGGGGGCCCCTGAGCAGTTCTTC.

The CDR3 sequence: CASSLEVLSTDTQYF. The CDR3 coding sequence is TGTGCCAGCAGCTTAGAAGTGCTATCAACAGATACGCAGTATTTT. This chain connects TRBV7-2 to TRBJ2-3; D uncertain. In germline, CDR1 is SGHTA, CDR2 FQGNSA. V was pared by 1 base and J by 3 bases, with 11 bases between. This CDR3 has 15 residues. Looking up the rest from reference TRBV7-2 and TRBJ2-3 gives the full variable domain: GAGVSQSPSNKVTEKGKDVELRCDPISGHTALYWYRQSLGQGLEFLIYFQGNSAPDKSGLPSDRFSAERTGGSVSTLTIQRTQQEDSAVYLCASSLEVLSTDTQYFGPGTRLTVL.

The CDR3 nucleotides read TGTGCCTGGAGTTCGAGCCACGAGCAGTACTTC. Protein sequence: CAWSSSHEQYF. This chain uses TRBV30 with TRBJ2-7; D is ambiguous. This CDR3 spans 11 amino acids. The germline V gene encodes CDR1 GTSNPN and CDR2 SVGIG (reference sequence). V was trimmed by 2 bases and J by 5 bases, leaving 7 bases between them. The entire variable domain, with the rest obtained from reference TRBV30 and TRBJ2-7, is as follows: SQTIHQWPATLVQPVGSPLSLECTVEGTSNPNLYWYRQAAGRGLQLLFYSVGIGQISSEVPQNLSASRPQDRQFILSSKKLLLSDSGFYLCAWSSSHEQYFGPGTRLTVT.

This clone was detected only once. The chain carries TRBV6-6 and TRBJ1-6; 9 bases agree with TRBD1. From germline, CDR1 is MNHNY and CDR2 SVGAGI (reference sequence). The V and J ends lost 6 bases and 10 bases, in that order; junction bases with no gene match: 7. The CDR3 spans 14 residues. The DNA for the CDR3 is TGTGCCAGCAGCCCGGGACAGGGTCTCTCACCCCTCCACTTT. It codes for CASSPGQGLSPLHF.

This clone has a single count. This chain joins TRBV19 and TRBJ1-5; 7 positions agree with TRBD1. Germline V gene sequence: CDR1 LNHDA, CDR2 SQIVND (reference sequence). The J segment lost 5 bases and the V segment lost 5 bases, leaving 9 bases of the junction unmatched. The CDR3 loop spans 15 amino acids. CDR3 nucleotide sequence: TGTGCCAGTAGTGTACAGGGGCGGTCACATCAGCCCCAGCATTTT. It translates to CASSVQGRSHQPQHF.

V and J are TRBV3-1 (or the pseudogene TRBV3-2) and TRBJ2-1; D might be TRBD2 (6 bases). V was cut by 2 bases and J by 4 bases, with 9 bases left in between. The length of the CDR3 is 14 residues. Germline CDR1 is LGHDT and CDR2 is YNNKEL (reference sequence). The CDR3 DNA is TGTGCCAGCAGCCAATCGGGAGTTTACAATGAGCAGTTCTTC. Its translation: CASSQSGVYNEQFF.

The rearrangement uses TRBV6-5 and TRBJ2-1; 9 nucleotides match TRBD2. Per the germline V gene, CDR1 is MNHEY and CDR2 is SVGAGI. The CDR3 runs 15 residues. V shed 6 bases, J shed 4 bases, and the junction held 7 bases outside the gene matches. In DNA form, the CDR3 reads TGTGCCAGCAGCTTAGCGGGAGTGCGGTACAATGAGCAGTTCTTC. It is translated as CASSLAGVRYNEQFF.

The J gene is TRBJ2-3, the V gene TRBV5-1; 9 nucleotides agree with TRBD1. J lost 4 bases, V lost 2 bases, and 5 bases had no gene match. CDR1 SGHRS and CDR2 YFSETQ come from the germline V gene. The CDR3 runs to 15 residues. The CDR3 region has the DNA TGCGCCAGCAGCTTACAGGGGGCGGTCTCAGATACGCAGTATTTT. This translates into CASSLQGAVSDTQYF.

The V call is TRBV5-1, the J call TRBJ1-3, with TRBD1 matching 8 bases. The V gene end was trimmed by 7 bases and the J gene end by 0 bases; junction bases not matched to a gene: 9. The CDR3 has 16 amino acids. Per germline, CDR1 SGHRS and CDR2 YFSETQ. This CDR3 reads CASGPGQASSGNTIYF. In DNA form, the CDR3 reads TGCGCCAGCGGACCGGGACAGGCGAGCTCTGGAAACACCATATATTTT.

This clone was seen just once. The chain joins TRBV7-9 to TRBJ1-2; perhaps TRBD1 as D (6 bases). Germline CDR1 and CDR2: SEHNR and FQNEAQ (reference sequence). V lost 5 bases to trimming and J lost 0 bases, with 19 bases between them. The CDR3 runs 17 residues. CDR3 DNA: TGTGCCAGCAGCACTCGACAGGCCCCAGCAGCTAACTATGGCTACACCTTC. Translated: CASSTRQAPAANYGYTF.

The sample holds one count of this clone. Other nucleotide sequences in the sample specify the same CDR3. The rearrangement uses TRBV5-1 and TRBJ2-3; D possibly corresponds to TRBD2 (6 bases). The CDR3 loop spans 15 amino acids. Germline values: CDR1 SGHRS, CDR2 YFSETQ. Trimming removed 0 bases at V and 0 bases at J, with 8 bases between. Here the CDR3 DNA reads TGCGCCAGCAGCTTGGCCGGGACTAGCACAGATACGCAGTATTTT. Translating gives CASSLAGTSTDTQYF. Complete variable domain (other parts from reference TRBV5-1 and TRBJ2-3): KAGVTQTPRYLIKTRGQQVTLSCSPISGHRSVSWYQQTPGQGLQFLFEYFSETQRNKGNFPGRFSGRQFSNSRSEMNVSTLELGDSALYLCASSLAGTSTDTQYFGPGTRLTVL.

The chain carries TRBV10-1 and TRBJ1-1, with D possibly matching TRBD1 (6 bases). Per germline, CDR1 WNHNN and CDR2 SYGVQD (reference sequence). The CDR3 runs to 13 residues. Deletions cut 5 bases from V and 4 bases from J, with 11 bases between. CDR3 residues: CASSSGQTTEAFF. DNA for the CDR3: TGCGCCAGCAGTTCCGGACAGACCACTGAAGCTTTCTTT.

This chain connects TRBV12-5 to TRBJ2-7; TRBD2 matches at 14 bases. In germline, CDR1 is LGHNT, CDR2 FRNRAP. CDR3 size: 17 residues. V shed 0 bases, J shed 0 bases, and the junction held 1 base outside the gene matches. DNA for the CDR3: TGTGCTAGTGGTTTGGTCGGACTAGCGGGGGGCTCCTACGAGCAGTACTTC. This sequence encodes CASGLVGLAGGSYEQYF.

The rearrangement uses TRBV5-5 and TRBJ2-5; 7 positions agree with TRBD2. The trim removed 0 bases at V and 1 base at J, leaving 6 bases unmatched. Germline CDR1 reads SGHKS; CDR2 reads YYEKEE (reference sequence). This CDR3 spans 16 amino acids. The CDR3 sequence is CASSLEAGWFQETQYF. The CDR3 DNA sequence: TGTGCCAGCAGCTTGGAAGCGGGATGGTTCCAAGAGACCCAGTACTTC.

This clone appeared once. The rearrangement links TRBV10-2 to TRBJ1-6, with D tentatively TRBD1 (6 bases). Between the trimmed V and J ends, which lost 9 bases and 7 bases, there was a span of 16 bases. In germline, CDR1 is WSHSY, CDR2 SAAADI. The CDR3 extends over 14 amino acids. DNA of the CDR3: TGCGCCAGTAGACACGTTAGGGGGAATTCACCCCTCCACTTT. The encoded protein is CASRHVRGNSPLHF.

The rearrangement links TRBV18 to TRBJ1-4; TRBD1 aligns across 9 bases. There are 14 residues in the CDR3. CDR1 and CDR2 from the germline V gene are KGHSH and LQKENI. After removal of 2 bases from V and 8 bases from J, the junction contained 3 bases not matched to a gene. CDR3 DNA sequence: TGTGCCAGCTCACCAGGGACAGGGAACGAAAAACTGTTTTTT. It translates to CASSPGTGNEKLFF.

This clone was recorded once. The CDR3 nucleotides read TGTGCCTGGAGTGTTTACGGGGGGCCTGTGAATTCACCCCTCCACTTT. Translation: CAWSVYGGPVNSPLHF. The gene calls are TRBV30 and TRBJ1-6; tentatively, D is TRBD1 (6 bases). The V gene lost 0 bases and the J gene lost 7 bases, with 16 bases spanning the gap. In germline, CDR1 is GTSNPN, CDR2 SVGIG (reference sequence). The CDR3 runs to 16 residues.

Only one count was recorded for this clone. The chain recombines TRBV7-9 with TRBJ1-2, with TRBD1 as a possible D gene (5 bases). The CDR3 loop spans 19 amino acids. Deletions cut 5 bases from V and 1 base from J, with 26 bases between. Germline V gene sequence: CDR1 SEHNR, CDR2 FQNEAQ (reference sequence). The CDR3 DNA reads TGTGCCAGCAGCGTTAACCGAGAAGGGGCCATCGGCCTTAACTATGGCTACACCTTC. This encodes CASSVNREGAIGLNYGYTF.

V usage is TRBV14 and J usage is TRBJ1-1, with a weak D call TRBD1 (6 bases). The V gene lost 4 bases and the J gene lost 6 bases, with 18 bases spanning the gap. The CDR3 totals 15 residues. Germline CDR1 and CDR2: SGHDN and FVKESK. DNA for the CDR3: TGTGCCAGCAGCCCTTATGGGTACAGGGACGCTGAAGCTTTCTTT. Its protein is CASSPYGYRDAEAFF.

The V call is TRBV5-1, the J call TRBJ2-1; unclear D gene. CDR1 and CDR2 from the germline V gene are SGHRS and YFSETQ. V lost 1 base, J lost 0 bases, and 5 bases lay in between. The CDR3 spans 14 residues. The CDR3 spells CASSLYSSYNEQFF. The DNA for the CDR3 is TGCGCCAGCAGCTTGTATAGCTCCTACAATGAGCAGTTCTTC. The variable domain in full, with the rest retrieved from reference TRBV5-1 and TRBJ2-1, is KAGVTQTPRYLIKTRGQQVTLSCSPISGHRSVSWYQQTPGQGLQFLFEYFSETQRNKGNFPGRFSGRQFSNSRSEMNVSTLELGDSALYLCASSLYSSYNEQFFGPGTRLTVL.

V is TRBV7-9 and J is TRBJ1-3; TRBD1 might be the D (6 bases). The CDR3 runs 14 residues. Germline V gene data show CDR1 as SEHNR and CDR2 as FQNEAQ (reference sequence). The V end was cut by 1 base, the J end by 8 bases, with 12 bases between. The CDR3 here is CASSLGQGSDTIYF. CDR3 bases: TGTGCCAGCAGCTTAGGGCAGGGGAGCGACACCATATATTTT.

The V call is TRBV6-6, the J call TRBJ1-2, with 9 bases that match TRBD1. This CDR3 has 14 residues. Germline V gene lookup returns CDR1 MNHNY and CDR2 SVGAGI (reference sequence). Germline trimming cut 5 bases from V and 6 bases from J; bases unmatched to any gene: 7. The CDR3 nucleotides are TGTGCCAGCAGTGGGTACAGGGGGCAGAATGGCTACACCTTC. This gives the protein CASSGYRGQNGYTF.

V usage is TRBV19 and J usage is TRBJ2-7; 9 bases align to TRBD1. With 6 bases clipped from V and 1 base from J, the junction kept 7 bases outside the gene matches. Germline assignment: CDR1 LNHDA and CDR2 SQIVND (reference sequence). The CDR3 consists of 15 residues. CDR3 bases: TGTGCCAGTAGACCCGGACAGGGGCCTTCCTACGAGCAGTACTTC. It encodes CASRPGQGPSYEQYF.

This chain connects TRBV13 to TRBJ2-3, with TRBD2 matching over 15 bases. V was pared by 5 bases and J by 7 bases, with 4 bases of the junction left unmatched. The CDR3 extends over 15 amino acids. Germline-derived CDR1 and CDR2 are PRHDT and FYEKMQ (reference sequence). CDR3 nucleotides: TGTGCCAGCAGCCCCGGGACTAGCGGGAGGCATACGCAGTATTTT. This gives the protein CASSPGTSGRHTQYF.

The chain recombines TRBV29-1 with TRBJ2-1; maybe TRBD2 (6 bases). V was cut by 5 bases and J by 7 bases, with 18 bases left in between. The CDR3 spans 14 residues. Germline V lookup: CDR1 SQVTM, CDR2 ANQGSEA. CDR3 DNA: TGCAGCGTTTCCCCCTGGGCCGCGGGGAATGAGCAGTTCTTC. Translation gives CSVSPWAAGNEQFF.